This T cell receptor beta chain was sequenced during a study of blood T cell repertoires in COVID-19. The CDR3 consists of 16 residues. The germline V gene has CDR1 MGHRA and CDR2 YSYEKL. V shed 3 bases and J shed 0 bases, with 14 bases lying between them. Produced via immunoSEQ multiplex PCR; TCRdb's table is partial and in-frame only. The table shows roughly 150,000 clones, with over 70% occurring only once. Sequencing input: peripheral blood. The chain employs TRBV4-1 and TRBJ2-5, with TRBD1 as a possible D gene (6 bases). The clonotype originates from an elderly woman with active or convalescent COVID-19. The CDR3 spells CASSQSSTGYQETQYF. The CDR3 nucleotides are TGCGCCAGCAGCCAGTCGTCCACAGGGTACCAAGAGACCCAGTACTTC.